These 25 T cell receptor beta chains were all obtained from the same sample, sequenced in a study of blood T cells in healthy people across ages. A second roughly 6 to 12 cycle PCR used barcoded and J-beta primers. TCRdb recomputed calls from the 5' RACE reads with MiXCR, one row per CDR3 protein. The sample lists fewer than 900,000 distinct CDR3 sequences, roughly 45% occurring once. The sequenced material came from blood. These receptors were taken from a woman aged 55-69 years in good health.

This chain joins TRBV3-1 and TRBJ2-2; D ambiguous. Trimming left V 8 bases short and J 4 bases short, with 5 bases between. The CDR3 length is 11 residues. Looked up from germline, CDR1 is LGHDT and CDR2 is YNNKEL (reference sequence). The CDR3 protein is CASLSTGELFF. CDR3 nucleotide sequence: TGTGCCAGCCTCAGCACCGGGGAGCTGTTTTTT.

A word on this clonotype: A read error is possible here, since a much larger clone lies one base away. V gene TRBV6-1 combines with J gene TRBJ1-1; TRBD1 might be the D (6 bases). Germline CDR1 and CDR2: MNHNS and SASEGT. The CDR3 runs 13 residues. Here the CDR3 DNA reads TGTGCCAGCAGGAGCGGAGGGGACACTGAAACTTTCTTT. It specifies CASRSGGDTETFF.

This clonotype was counted between two and nine times. The gene calls are TRBV20-1 and TRBJ1-1; D gene unclear. The germline gives CDR1 DFQATT, CDR2 SNEGSKA (reference sequence). Between the trimmed V and J ends, which lost 3 bases and 1 base, there was a span of 6 bases. The CDR3 runs 12 residues. The CDR3 region is CSASRSNTEAFF. CDR3 nucleotides: TGCAGTGCTAGTCGTTCGAACACTGAAGCTTTCTTT.

Worth noting for this clonotype: A single base separates this from a much larger clone, so it may be a read error. The chain joins TRBV3-1 to TRBJ2-4, with D maybe TRBD2 (6 bases). The CDR3 has 12 residues. The ends were cut back, 6 bases at V and 13 bases at J, with 16 bases in the middle. The germline gives CDR1 LGHDT, CDR2 YNNKEL (reference sequence). The CDR3 spells CASSFRSREQYF. The CDR3 DNA reads TGTGCCAGCAGTTTCCGGTCCCGGGAGCAGTACTTC.

The rearrangement uses TRBV5-1 and TRBJ1-6; D not certain. This CDR3 is built from 17 residues. Germline lookup yields CDR1 SGHRS and CDR2 YFSETQ. V shed 1 base and J shed 2 bases, with 13 bases lying between them. The CDR3 region is CASSLTSITPYNSPLHF. Written as DNA, the CDR3 is TGCGCCAGCAGCTTGACCTCGATTACTCCCTATAATTCACCCCTCCACTTT.

The chain has TRBV25-1 and TRBJ1-6; D unresolved. This CDR3 comprises 12 residues. The ends were cut back, 8 bases at V and 8 bases at J, with 10 bases in the middle. CDR1 MGHDK and CDR2 SYGVNS come from the germline V gene. The CDR3, as DNA: TGTGCCAGCTCAATATCCGATTCACCCCTCCACTTT. Translated: CASSISDSPLHF.

This clonotype was seen more than once but under ten times. CDR3 in DNA: TGTGCCAGCAAGGCAGGGGGGATGTATGGCTACACCTTC. Its protein is CASKAGGMYGYTF. The chain joins TRBV7-9 to TRBJ1-2, with 7 bases that match TRBD1. V lost 7 bases, J lost 5 bases, and 7 bases stayed unmatched. CDR3 length: 13 amino acids. The germline V gene has CDR1 SEHNR and CDR2 FQNEAQ (reference sequence).

This chain links TRBV6-6 with TRBJ1-1; the D gene is possibly TRBD1 (5 bases). Trimming cost V 6 bases and J 0 bases, with 11 bases left between them. CDR1 MNHNY and CDR2 SVGAGI come from the germline V gene (reference sequence). The CDR3 has 14 residues. The CDR3 loop reads CASSFDSMNTEAFF. The CDR3 nucleotides read TGTGCCAGCAGCTTCGACAGCATGAACACTGAAGCTTTCTTT.

This clonotype was observed a few times. J is TRBJ2-2 and V is TRBV27, with D perhaps matching TRBD2 (6 bases). The V end lost 6 bases, the J end lost 9 bases, and 17 bases lay between the germline ends. The CDR3 has 14 residues. Looked up from germline, CDR1 is MNHEY and CDR2 is SMNVEV (reference sequence). The CDR3 protein is CASRRHPEGRELFF. The CDR3, as DNA: TGTGCCAGCAGACGACATCCGGAGGGCCGGGAGCTGTTTTTT.

This clonotype was picked up one time. This sequence may be a read error, since a much larger clone differs from it by one base. The V call is TRBV29-1, the J call TRBJ2-4; 11 positions match TRBD2. The germline gives CDR1 SQVTM, CDR2 ANQGSEA. This CDR3 comprises 14 residues. With 7 bases clipped from V and 13 bases from J, the junction kept 15 bases outside the gene matches. CDR3 sequence reads: CSGQTSGKHNEQYF. CDR3 coding DNA: TGCAGCGGACAGACTAGCGGGAAGCACAATGAGCAGTACTTC.

The chain recombines TRBV3-1 with TRBJ2-3; 11 positions match TRBD2. Trimming at V came to 6 bases and at J to 6 bases, leaving 8 bases not matched to a gene. The germline gives CDR1 LGHDT, CDR2 YNNKEL (reference sequence). The CDR3 length is 15 residues. The DNA for the CDR3 is TGTGCCAGCAGGCCGACTAGCGGGAATCGCGATACGCAGTATTTT. Protein product: CASRPTSGNRDTQYF.

The rearrangement joins TRBV3-1 to TRBJ1-1; no reliable D call. This CDR3 region has 13 residues. Germline V gene data show CDR1 as LGHDT and CDR2 as YNNKEL (reference sequence). Trimming left V 2 bases short and J 5 bases short, with 9 bases between. The DNA of the CDR3 is TGTGCCAGCAGCCAACAGAGCGGGACTGAAGCTTTCTTT. It codes for CASSQQSGTEAFF. The entire variable domain, with the rest obtained from reference TRBV3-1 and TRBJ1-1, is as follows: DTAVSQTPKYLVTQMGNDKSIKCEQNLGHDTMYWYKQDSKKFLKIMFSYNNKELIINETVPNRFSPKSPDKAHLNLHINSLELGDSAVYFCASSQQSGTEAFFGQGTRLTVV.

The chain joins TRBV7-9 to TRBJ1-2; TRBD1 matches 10 bases. CDR3 length equals 14 residues. With V trimmed by 3 bases and J by 7 bases, 5 bases remained unmatched. Looked up from germline, CDR1 is SEHNR and CDR2 is FQNEAQ (reference sequence). The CDR3 DNA reads as TGTGCCAGCAGCTTCACGGACAGGGGGGGTGGCTACACCTTC. Its translation is CASSFTDRGGGYTF.

The chain couples TRBV29-1 to TRBJ2-1, with TRBD1 matching over 7 bases. The CDR3 runs to 14 residues. Germline V gene lookup returns CDR1 SQVTM and CDR2 ANQGSEA. With V trimmed by 3 bases and J by 3 bases, 5 bases remained unmatched. CDR3 sequence: CSVEAGGHYNEQFF. For the CDR3, the DNA is TGCAGCGTTGAGGCAGGGGGACACTACAATGAGCAGTTCTTC.

The chain is built from TRBV7-2 and TRBJ2-7; 10 bases agree with TRBD2. The germline CDR1 and CDR2 sequences are SGHTA and FQGNSA. The CDR3 covers 16 residues. V lost 5 bases, J lost 5 bases, and 12 bases stayed unmatched. The CDR3 region is CASSPGGLAGVDEQYF. The CDR3 nucleotides are TGTGCCAGCAGCCCCGGGGGGCTAGCGGGAGTCGACGAGCAGTACTTC.

The chain is built from TRBV20-1 and TRBJ2-7; D gene uncertain. This CDR3 contains 11 residues. With 3 bases removed from V and 9 bases from J, the gap between germline ends came to 12 bases. Germline CDR1 DFQATT, CDR2 SNEGSKA (reference sequence). As DNA, the CDR3 is TGCAGTGCTAGGGATAGGAAGTGGCAGTACTTC. Protein sequence: CSARDRKWQYF.

The chain is built from TRBV27 and TRBJ2-3; TRBD1 aligns across 9 bases. The CDR3 runs 16 residues. Trimming removed 8 bases from V and 7 bases from J; junction bases left unmatched: 16. Germline CDR1 and CDR2: MNHEY and SMNVEV (reference sequence). CDR3 bases: TGTGCCAGCGACAGGGGGGGGGCTAGATCGAGGAATACGCAGTATTTT. Amino acids: CASDRGGARSRNTQYF.

Details on this clonotype: Since a much larger clone is just one base distant, this may be a read error. The J gene is TRBJ2-7, the V gene TRBV29-1, with D perhaps matching TRBD1 or TRBD2 (5 bases each). Germline V gives CDR1 SQVTM, CDR2 ANQGSEA. V gave up 7 bases and J gave up 0 bases, with 13 bases separating them. The CDR3 spans 13 residues. The CDR3 is CSGAGTDSYEQYF. CDR3 DNA: TGCAGCGGGGCCGGGACCGACTCCTACGAGCAGTACTTC.

The chain recombines TRBV7-9 with TRBJ2-7; 9 nucleotides line up with TRBD2. The CDR3 runs to 18 residues. V lost 3 bases to trimming and J lost 2 bases; unmatched junction nucleotides: 14. Germline values: CDR1 SEHNR, CDR2 FQNEAQ (reference sequence). In nucleotides, the CDR3 is TGTGCCAGCAGCTTTTTCCCGGGACTAGCAGGGAAAACCTACGAGCAGTACTTC. Residues: CASSFFPGLAGKTYEQYF.

J is TRBJ1-4 and V is TRBV18; the D gene is possibly TRBD1 (5 bases). In germline, CDR1 is KGHSH, CDR2 LQKENI. V lost 2 bases and J 0 bases, leaving 10 bases between the germline ends. This CDR3 comprises 16 residues. The CDR3, as DNA: TGTGCCAGCTCACCATTCACAGGTTCAACTAATGAAAAACTGTTTTTT. This codes for CASSPFTGSTNEKLFF.

In nucleotides, the CDR3 is TGTGCCAGCAGCGTAGATAGCGGGAGTGGCTACGAGCAGTACTTC. It yields the protein CASSVDSGSGYEQYF. The chain is built from TRBV9 and TRBJ2-7, with 9 nucleotides matching TRBD2. Germline trimming cut 0 bases from V and 3 bases from J; bases unmatched to any gene: 4. Per the germline V gene, CDR1 is SGDLS and CDR2 is YYNGEE. The CDR3 runs 15 residues.

Notes on this clonotype: Lacking the conserved final phenylalanine or tryptophan, this CDR3 likely reflects a read error. The rearrangement uses TRBV10-3 and TRBJ2-1, with 9 bases that match TRBD2. The end of the DNA aligns better with TRBJ2-7, so the J call may be wrong. This CDR3 has 17 amino acids. Germline V gives CDR1 ENHRY, CDR2 SYGVKD. CDR3 nucleotide sequence: TGTGCCATCAGCCCAACGGGCGGGGGGGCCGGCGTTGCTGAGCAGTACTAC. Translation: CAISPTGGGAGVAEQYY.

This clonotype came up many times. The chain has TRBV7-3 and TRBJ2-3, with unresolved D. The CDR3 length is 15 residues. V dropped 2 bases and J dropped 0 bases, with 9 bases sitting between them. The germline V gene has CDR1 SGHTA and CDR2 FQGTGA. The CDR3 region has the DNA TGTGCCAGCAGCTTAGGCAGCGCAAGCACAGATACGCAGTATTTT. Translation gives CASSLGSASTDTQYF.

The V gene is TRBV20-1, the J gene TRBJ2-5; 13 nucleotides line up with TRBD2. Germline V gene sequence: CDR1 DFQATT, CDR2 SNEGSKA (reference sequence). Losses at the gene ends were 1 base for V and 5 bases for J; bases not matched to a gene: 7. The CDR3 is 16 amino acids. The CDR3 sequence is CSARGLGLAGLETQYF. Written as DNA, the CDR3 is TGCAGTGCTAGAGGTTTGGGACTAGCGGGGTTGGAGACCCAGTACTTC.

Regarding this clonotype: One junction end disagrees with the germline gene, perhaps due to a read error. The V and J genes are TRBV28 and TRBJ2-5, with TRBD1 matching over 8 bases. Germline CDR1 is MDHEN and CDR2 is SYDVKM. The length of the CDR3 is 16 residues. The CDR3 region has the DNA TGTGCCAGCAGCCCTTATAGGGACAGGCCCCAAGAGATCCAGTACTTC. This sequence encodes CASSPYRDRPQEIQYF.